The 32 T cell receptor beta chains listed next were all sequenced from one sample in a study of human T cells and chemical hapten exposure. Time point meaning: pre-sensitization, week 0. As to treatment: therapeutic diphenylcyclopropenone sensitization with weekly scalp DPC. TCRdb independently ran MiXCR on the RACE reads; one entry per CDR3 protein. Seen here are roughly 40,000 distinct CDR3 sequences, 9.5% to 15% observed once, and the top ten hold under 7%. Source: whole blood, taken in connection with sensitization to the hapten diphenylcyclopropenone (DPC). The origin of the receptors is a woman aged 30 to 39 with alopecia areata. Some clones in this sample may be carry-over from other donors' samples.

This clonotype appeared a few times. The CDR3 DNA follows: TGCAGCGTTGTCAGGAGGGCAGAGGGTGAGCAGTTCTTC. Protein product: CSVVRRAEGEQFF. The rearrangement links TRBV29-1 to TRBJ2-1; tentatively, D is TRBD2 (6 bases). The CDR3 is 13 amino acids. Germline V gene data show CDR1 as SQVTM and CDR2 as ANQGSEA. Trimming shortened V by 4 bases and J by 9 bases, and 16 bases separated the two germline ends.

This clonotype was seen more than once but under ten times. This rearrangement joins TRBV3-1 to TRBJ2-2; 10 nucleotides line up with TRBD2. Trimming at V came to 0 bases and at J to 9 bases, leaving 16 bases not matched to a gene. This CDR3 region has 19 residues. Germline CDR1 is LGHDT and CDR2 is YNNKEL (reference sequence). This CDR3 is CASSQDLWSSGSSPRELFF. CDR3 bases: TGTGCCAGCAGCCAAGATCTATGGTCTAGCGGGAGTTCCCCCCGGGAGCTGTTTTTT. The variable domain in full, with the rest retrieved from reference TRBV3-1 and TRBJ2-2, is DTAVSQTPKYLVTQMGNDKSIKCEQNLGHDTMYWYKQDSKKFLKIMFSYNNKELIINETVPNRFSPKSPDKAHLNLHINSLELGDSAVYFCASSQDLWSSGSSPRELFFGEGSRLTVL.

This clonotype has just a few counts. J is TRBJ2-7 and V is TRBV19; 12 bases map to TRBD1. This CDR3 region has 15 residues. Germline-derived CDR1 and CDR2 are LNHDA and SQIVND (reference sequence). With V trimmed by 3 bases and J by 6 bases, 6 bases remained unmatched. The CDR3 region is CASSIRGQGAVEQYF. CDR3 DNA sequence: TGTGCCAGTAGTATCCGGGGACAGGGGGCTGTCGAGCAGTACTTC.

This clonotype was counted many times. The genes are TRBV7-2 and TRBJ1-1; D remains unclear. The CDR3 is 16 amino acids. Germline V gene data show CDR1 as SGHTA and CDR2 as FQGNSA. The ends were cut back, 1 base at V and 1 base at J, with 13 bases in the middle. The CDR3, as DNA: TGTGCCAGCAGCTTAGACTCCCTCTTAGGGAACACTGAAGCTTTCTTT. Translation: CASSLDSLLGNTEAFF.

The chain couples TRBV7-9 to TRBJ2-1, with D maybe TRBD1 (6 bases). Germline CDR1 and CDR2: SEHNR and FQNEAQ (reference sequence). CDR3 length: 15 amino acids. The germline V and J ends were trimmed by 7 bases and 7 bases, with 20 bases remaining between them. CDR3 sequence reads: CASNAYPTGSNEQFF. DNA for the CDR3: TGTGCCAGCAACGCTTACCCTACAGGGTCTAATGAGCAGTTCTTC.

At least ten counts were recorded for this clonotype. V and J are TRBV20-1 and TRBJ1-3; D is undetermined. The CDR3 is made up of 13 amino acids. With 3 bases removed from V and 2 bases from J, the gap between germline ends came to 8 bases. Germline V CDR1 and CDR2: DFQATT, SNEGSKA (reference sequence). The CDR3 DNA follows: TGCAGTGCTAGGCCGCCGGCTGGAAACACCATATATTTT. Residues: CSARPPAGNTIYF.

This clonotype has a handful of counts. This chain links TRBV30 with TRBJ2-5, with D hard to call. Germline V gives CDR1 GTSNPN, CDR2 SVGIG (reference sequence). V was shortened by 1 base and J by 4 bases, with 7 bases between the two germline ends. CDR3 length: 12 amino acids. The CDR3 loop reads CAWSESGETQYF. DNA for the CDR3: TGTGCCTGGAGTGAGTCAGGAGAGACCCAGTACTTC.

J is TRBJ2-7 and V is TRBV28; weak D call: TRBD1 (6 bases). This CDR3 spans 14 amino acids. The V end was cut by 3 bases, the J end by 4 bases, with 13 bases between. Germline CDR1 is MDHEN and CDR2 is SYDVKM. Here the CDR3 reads CASSFIRDNYEQYF. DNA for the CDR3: TGTGCCAGCAGTTTTATCCGGGACAATTACGAGCAGTACTTC.

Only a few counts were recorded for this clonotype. In DNA, the CDR3 is TGTGCCAGCAGCGTAGCTGGAGCGAACCAAGAGACCCAGTACTTC. Translated: CASSVAGANQETQYF. The chain has TRBV9 and TRBJ2-5; D gene unclear. The CDR3 totals 15 residues. Deletions cut 0 bases from V and 0 bases from J, with 9 bases between. Germline V gene sequence: CDR1 SGDLS, CDR2 YYNGEE.

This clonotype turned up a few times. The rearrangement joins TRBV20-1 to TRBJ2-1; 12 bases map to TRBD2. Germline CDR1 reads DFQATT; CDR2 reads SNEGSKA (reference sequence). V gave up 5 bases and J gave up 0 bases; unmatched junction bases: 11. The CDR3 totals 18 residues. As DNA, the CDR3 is TGCAGTGCTGAAACTAGCGGGAGGTCTACTAGCTCCTACAATGAGCAGTTCTTC. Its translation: CSAETSGRSTSSYNEQFF.

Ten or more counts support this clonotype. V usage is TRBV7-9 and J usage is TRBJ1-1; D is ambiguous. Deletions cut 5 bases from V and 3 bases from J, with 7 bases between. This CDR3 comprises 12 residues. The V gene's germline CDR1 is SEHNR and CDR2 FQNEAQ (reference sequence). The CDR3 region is CASSPAHTEAFF. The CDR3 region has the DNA TGTGCCAGCAGCCCCGCGCACACTGAAGCTTTCTTT.

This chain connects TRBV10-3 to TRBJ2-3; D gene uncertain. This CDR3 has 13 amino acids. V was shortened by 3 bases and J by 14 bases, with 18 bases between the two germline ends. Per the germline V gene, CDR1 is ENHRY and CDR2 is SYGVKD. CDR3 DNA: TGTGCCATCAGTGAAACCGGGTCCCTCATAGGGTATTTT. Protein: CAISETGSLIGYF.

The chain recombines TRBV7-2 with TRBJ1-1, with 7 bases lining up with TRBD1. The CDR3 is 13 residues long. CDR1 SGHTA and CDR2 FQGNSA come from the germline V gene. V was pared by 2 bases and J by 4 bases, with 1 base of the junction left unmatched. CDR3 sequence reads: CASSLQGGTEAFF. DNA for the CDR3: TGTGCCAGCAGCTTACAGGGGGGCACTGAAGCTTTCTTT.

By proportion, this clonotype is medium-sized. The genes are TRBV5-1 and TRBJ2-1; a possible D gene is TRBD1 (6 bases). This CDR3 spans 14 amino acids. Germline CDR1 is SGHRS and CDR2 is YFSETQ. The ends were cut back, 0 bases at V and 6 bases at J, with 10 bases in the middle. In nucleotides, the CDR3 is TGCGCCAGCAGCTTGGGCCTAGGGGGCAATGAGCAGTTCTTC. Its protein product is CASSLGLGGNEQFF.

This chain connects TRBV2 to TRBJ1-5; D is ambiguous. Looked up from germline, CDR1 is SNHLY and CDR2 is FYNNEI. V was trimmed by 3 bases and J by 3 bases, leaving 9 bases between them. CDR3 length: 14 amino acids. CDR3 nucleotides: TGTGCCAGCAGTGAGAGGGAATTCAATCAGCCCCAGCATTTT. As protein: CASSEREFNQPQHF.

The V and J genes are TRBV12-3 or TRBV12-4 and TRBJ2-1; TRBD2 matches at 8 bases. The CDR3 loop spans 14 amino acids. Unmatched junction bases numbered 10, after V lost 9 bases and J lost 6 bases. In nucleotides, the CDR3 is TGTGCCAGTACACCGGGACTAGGCGTCAATGAGCAGTTCTTC. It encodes CASTPGLGVNEQFF.

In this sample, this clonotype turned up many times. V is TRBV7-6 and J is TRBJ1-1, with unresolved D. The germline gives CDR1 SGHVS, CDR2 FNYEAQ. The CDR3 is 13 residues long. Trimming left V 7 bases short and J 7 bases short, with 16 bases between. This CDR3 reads CASKGGALSEAFF. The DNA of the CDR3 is TGTGCCAGCAAAGGTGGAGCCTTAAGTGAAGCTTTCTTT.

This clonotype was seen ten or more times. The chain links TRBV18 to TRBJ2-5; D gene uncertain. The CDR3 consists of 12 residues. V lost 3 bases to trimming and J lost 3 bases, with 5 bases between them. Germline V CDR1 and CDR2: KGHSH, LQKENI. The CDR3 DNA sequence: TGTGCCAGCTCACCGGCGAAAGAGACCCAGTACTTC. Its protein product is CASSPAKETQYF. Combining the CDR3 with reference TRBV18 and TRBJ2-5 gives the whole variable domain NAGVMQNPRHLVRRRGQEARLRCSPMKGHSHVYWYRQLPEEGLKFMVYLQKENIIDESGMPKERFSAEFPKEGPSILRIQQVVRGDSAAYFCASSPAKETQYFGPGTRLLVL.

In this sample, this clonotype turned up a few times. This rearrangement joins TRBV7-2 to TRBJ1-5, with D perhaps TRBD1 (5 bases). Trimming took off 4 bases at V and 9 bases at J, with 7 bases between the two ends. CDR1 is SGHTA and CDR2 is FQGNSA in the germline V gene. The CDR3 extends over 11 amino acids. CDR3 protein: CASSSGGPQHF. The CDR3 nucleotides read TGTGCCAGCAGCTCGGGGGGGCCCCAGCATTTT.

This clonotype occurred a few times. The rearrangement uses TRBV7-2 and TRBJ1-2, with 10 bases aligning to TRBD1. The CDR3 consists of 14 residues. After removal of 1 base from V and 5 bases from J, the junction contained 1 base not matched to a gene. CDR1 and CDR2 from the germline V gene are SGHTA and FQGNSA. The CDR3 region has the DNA TGTGCCAGCAGCTTAGGGGACAGGGGTTATGGCTACACCTTC. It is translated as CASSLGDRGYGYTF.

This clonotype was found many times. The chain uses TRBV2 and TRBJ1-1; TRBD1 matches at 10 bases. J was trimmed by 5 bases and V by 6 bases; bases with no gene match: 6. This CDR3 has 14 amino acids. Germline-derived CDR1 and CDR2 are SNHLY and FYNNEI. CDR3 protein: CASRVRTGGTEAFF. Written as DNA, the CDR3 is TGTGCCAGCAGAGTCAGGACAGGGGGGACTGAAGCTTTCTTT.

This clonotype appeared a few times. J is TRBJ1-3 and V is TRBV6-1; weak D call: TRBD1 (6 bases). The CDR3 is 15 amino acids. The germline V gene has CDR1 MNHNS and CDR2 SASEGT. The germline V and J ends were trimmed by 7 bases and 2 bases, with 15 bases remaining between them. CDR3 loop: CASTLEDRPGNTIYF. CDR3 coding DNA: TGTGCCAGCACCCTTGAGGACAGACCTGGAAACACCATATATTTT.

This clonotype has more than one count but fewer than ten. CDR3 sequence reads: CASSLRSTRQGNEQFF. CDR3 bases: TGTGCCAGCTCGCTAAGATCGACTAGGCAGGGCAATGAGCAGTTCTTC. The V gene is TRBV18, the J gene TRBJ2-1, with D tentatively TRBD2 (6 bases). The CDR3 sequence is 16 residues long. The V and J ends lost 6 bases and 6 bases respectively, with 21 bases between them. Germline V gene data show CDR1 as KGHSH and CDR2 as LQKENI. Variable domain in full (rest from reference TRBV18 and TRBJ2-1): NAGVMQNPRHLVRRRGQEARLRCSPMKGHSHVYWYRQLPEEGLKFMVYLQKENIIDESGMPKERFSAEFPKEGPSILRIQQVVRGDSAAYFCASSLRSTRQGNEQFFGPGTRLTVL.

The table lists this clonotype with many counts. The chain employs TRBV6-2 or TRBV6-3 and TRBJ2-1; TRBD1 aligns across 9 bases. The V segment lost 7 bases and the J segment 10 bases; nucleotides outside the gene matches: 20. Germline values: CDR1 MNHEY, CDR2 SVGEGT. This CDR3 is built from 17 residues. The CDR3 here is CASIPTPGQGRGREQFF. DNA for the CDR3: TGTGCCAGCATCCCTACCCCTGGACAGGGGAGGGGCAGGGAGCAGTTCTTC.

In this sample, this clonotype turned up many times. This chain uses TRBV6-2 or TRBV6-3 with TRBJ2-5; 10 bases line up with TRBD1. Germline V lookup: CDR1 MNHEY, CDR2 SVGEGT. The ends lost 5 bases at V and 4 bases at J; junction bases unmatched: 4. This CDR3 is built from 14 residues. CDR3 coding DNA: TGTGCCAGCAGTCGACAGGGGGCGCGAGAGACCCAGTACTTC. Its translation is CASSRQGARETQYF.

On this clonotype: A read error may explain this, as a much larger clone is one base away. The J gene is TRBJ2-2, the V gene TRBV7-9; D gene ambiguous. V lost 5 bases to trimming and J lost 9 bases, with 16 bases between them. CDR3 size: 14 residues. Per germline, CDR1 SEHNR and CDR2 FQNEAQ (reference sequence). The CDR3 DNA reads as TGTGCCAGCAGCACCCTCGGCGCGGCCAGGGAGCTGTTTTTT. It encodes CASSTLGAARELFF.

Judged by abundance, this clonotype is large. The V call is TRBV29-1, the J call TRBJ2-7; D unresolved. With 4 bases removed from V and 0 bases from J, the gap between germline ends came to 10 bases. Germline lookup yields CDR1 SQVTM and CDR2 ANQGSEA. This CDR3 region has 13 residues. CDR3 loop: CSVVSANSYEQYF. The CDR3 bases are TGCAGCGTTGTTTCAGCAAACTCCTACGAGCAGTACTTC.

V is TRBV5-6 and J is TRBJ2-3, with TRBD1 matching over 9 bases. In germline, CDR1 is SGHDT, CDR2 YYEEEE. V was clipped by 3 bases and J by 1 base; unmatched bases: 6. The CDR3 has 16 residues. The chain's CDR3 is CASSWGRDRGTDTQYF. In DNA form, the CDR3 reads TGTGCCAGCAGCTGGGGCCGGGACAGGGGCACAGATACGCAGTATTTT.

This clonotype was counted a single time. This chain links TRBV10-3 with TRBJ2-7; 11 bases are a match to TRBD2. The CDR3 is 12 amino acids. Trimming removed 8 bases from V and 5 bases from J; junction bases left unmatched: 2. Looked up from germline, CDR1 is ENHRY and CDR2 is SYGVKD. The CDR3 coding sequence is TGTGCCATCGGGACTAGCGGCGACGAGCAGTACTTC. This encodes CAIGTSGDEQYF.

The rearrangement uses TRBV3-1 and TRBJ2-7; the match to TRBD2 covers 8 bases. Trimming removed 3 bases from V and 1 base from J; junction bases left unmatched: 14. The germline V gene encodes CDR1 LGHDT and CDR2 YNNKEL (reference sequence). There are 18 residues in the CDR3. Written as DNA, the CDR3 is TGTGCCAGCAGCCAGAAGTCTGCGGGAGGACCGATATCCTACGAGCAGTACTTC. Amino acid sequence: CASSQKSAGGPISYEQYF.

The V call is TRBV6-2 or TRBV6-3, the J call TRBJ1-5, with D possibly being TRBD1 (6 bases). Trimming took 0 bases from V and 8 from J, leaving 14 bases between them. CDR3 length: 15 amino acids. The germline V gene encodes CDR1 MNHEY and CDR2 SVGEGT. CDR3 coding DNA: TGTGCCAGCAGTTACTCGGGGAACAGGGCAGAGCCCCAGCATTTT. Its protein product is CASSYSGNRAEPQHF.

The CDR3 protein is CASSLVDVPGTEAFF. The CDR3 nucleotides read TGTGCCAGCAGCTTAGTTGATGTTCCCGGGACTGAAGCTTTCTTT. This chain links TRBV13 with TRBJ1-1; no clear D gene. V lost 1 base, J lost 5 bases, and 14 bases lay in between. Germline V gives CDR1 PRHDT, CDR2 FYEKMQ (reference sequence). The CDR3 extends over 15 amino acids. Together with reference TRBV13 and TRBJ1-1, the CDR3 gives the full variable domain: AAGVIQSPRHLIKEKRETATLKCYPIPRHDTVYWYQQGPGQDPQFLISFYEKMQSDKGSIPDRFSAQQFSDYHSELNMSSLELGDSALYFCASSLVDVPGTEAFFGQGTRLTVV.